This TCR beta chain came from a study of blood T cell repertoires in COVID-19 (dated by TCRdb to the early 2020s). Regarding the study in general: Samples from collaborators originated in the United States, Italy and Spain and spanned both the acute and convalescent phases of COVID-19. The sample metadata nearly always contained a de-identified subject ID, COVID-19 status, age in years and sex. Subjects who had been exposed to COVID-19, were actively infected with it, or had recovered from it provided the deeply sampled blood TCRbeta repertoires that made up the dataset. The repertoires were released in a freely available public database meant as a resource for research on the immune response to SARS-CoV-2. Where available, HLA class I and class II types were obtained from metadata supplied by the sample provider rather than from assay-based typing. The samples were drawn from the first 160 participants of the ongoing ImmuneRACE study and from some 1,300 subjects provided by 6 global collaborators. The prospective study material was composed of cDNA or gDNA derived from T cells, B-cell-depleted T cells, or PBMCs. Summary of the overall study and its limitations: The quantity of clinical and demographic metadata differed by source and by participant and was supplied without curation.

In the prospective study, participants were roughly 18 to 95 years old, resided in fewer than 25 geographic areas of the United States, and were enrolled through a virtual design. In the prospective study, cohorts were assigned on the basis of participant-reported clinical history obtained from a screening survey and a study questionnaire. Mobile phlebotomists in the prospective study collected whole blood, serum and a nasopharyngeal or oropharyngeal swab from every participant. Prospective study participants could optionally give additional blood draws and questionnaires over an approximately two-month period. Prospective study blood samples were shipped either frozen or at room temperature before DNA extraction. For this clone: No cognate antigen has been identified for it. Qualities for individual bases were not recorded, and no much larger clone is one base off.

Taken from the germline V gene (reference sequence), the CDR1 and CDR2 loops are LGHDT and YNNKEL. The junction shows trimming of 4 bases on V and 2 bases on J, plus 13 bases between the germline ends. The CDR3 covers 15 residues, taking in both the cysteine and the phenylalanine. Only the CDR3 region is kept as DNA, spanning 45 bases read in frame from base 1. The immunoSEQ Assay, a bias-controlled multiplex PCR, was used to amplify TCRbeta CDR3 regions from genomic DNA. The source study handled its data this way. The number of nucleated cells in each sample was estimated by amplification of reference gene primers within the assay. To quantify the absolute abundance of each unique TCRbeta CDR3 rearrangement, sequence reads were collapsed and filtered. Productive Simpson clonality was computed per sample as the square root of Simpson's diversity index over productive rearrangements. The source is immuneACCESS, and TCRdb retained only in-frame sequences with V and J called. Part of the clones is not carried over; for the studies checked, unresolved V genes explain less than half of this, and the remainder is unexplained. That table gives V, J and clone size, and the DNA gave D and trimming. The sample table holds fewer than 200,000 clones, of which about four fifths were seen once. The ten largest account for roughly 4% of the sample.

Sequenced material: PBMCs or T cells enriched from blood (not recorded which). This receptor was identified in a woman in her fifties or sixties in a cohort exposed to, infected with or recovered from COVID-19 (not recorded which). The rearranged chain carries TRBV3-1 (or the pseudogene TRBV3-2) and TRBJ2-3, with TRBD2 perhaps the D gene, on 6 matching bases. The CDR3 in this case is CASSLGTFVTDTQYF. The DNA reads TGTGCCAGCAGCCTCGGGACTTTCGTCACAGATACGCAGTATTTT.